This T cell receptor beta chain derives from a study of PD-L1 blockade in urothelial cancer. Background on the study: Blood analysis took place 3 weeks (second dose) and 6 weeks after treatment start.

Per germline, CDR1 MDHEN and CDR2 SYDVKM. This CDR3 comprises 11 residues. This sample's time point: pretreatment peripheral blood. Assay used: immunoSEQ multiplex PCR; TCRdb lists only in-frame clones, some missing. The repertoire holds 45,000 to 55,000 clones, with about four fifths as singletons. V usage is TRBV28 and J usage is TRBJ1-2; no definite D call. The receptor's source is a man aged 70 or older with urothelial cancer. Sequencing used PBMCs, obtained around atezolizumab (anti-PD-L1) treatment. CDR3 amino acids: CSSGTNYGYTF. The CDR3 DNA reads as TGTTCGAGCGGGACTAACTATGGCTACACCTTC.